This is a list of T cell receptor beta chains from one sample in a study of blood T cell repertoires in COVID-19. Assay: immunoSEQ multiplex PCR; the TCRdb copy retains only in-frame clones and omits some. Of 45,000 to 55,000 clones in the sample, about 71% were seen once. What was sequenced was peripheral blood. Every receptor here comes from a woman in her 70s with acute or convalescent COVID-19. Each CDR3 is given with its conserved first and last residue. Each record gives: clone size, J gene, D gene, V gene, CDR3 DNA, CDR3 protein. A D gene is named only where the DNA matches it firmly. The size field is filled for only some rows; it gives once, few, many or a size class.

abundance: .
j_gene: TRBJ2-7
d_gene: TRBD1
v_gene: TRBV28
CDR3nt: TGTGCCAGCAGTTCCGGGACAGGGCCCTACGAGCAGTACTTC
CDR3aa: CASSSGTGPYEQYF

abundance: once
j_gene: TRBJ2-1
d_gene: .
v_gene: TRBV28
CDR3nt: TGTGCCAGCAGTTTGCAACCCGGCAATGAGCAGTTCTTC
CDR3aa: CASSLQPGNEQFF

abundance: .
j_gene: TRBJ1-2
d_gene: .
v_gene: TRBV18
CDR3nt: TGTGCCAGCTCACCAGAGTTAGTCGGCTATGGCTACACCTTC
CDR3aa: CASSPELVGYGYTF

abundance: once
j_gene: TRBJ2-2
d_gene: TRBD1
v_gene: TRBV6-5
CDR3nt: TGTGCCAGCAGTAGTCAGGGGGCGGCCACCGGGGAGCTGTTTTTT
CDR3aa: CASSSQGAATGELFF

abundance: .
j_gene: TRBJ1-1
d_gene: TRBD1
v_gene: TRBV12-3/TRBV12-4
CDR3nt: TGTGCCAGTTTACTGGACAGGGGCACTGAAGCTTTCTTT
CDR3aa: CASLLDRGTEAFF

abundance: .
j_gene: TRBJ2-7
d_gene: .
v_gene: TRBV11-2
CDR3nt: TGTGCCAGCAGCTTAGGCGTTTCGCGGCGGGCCCGCGAGCAGTACTTC
CDR3aa: CASSLGVSRRAREQYF

abundance: .
j_gene: TRBJ2-3
d_gene: TRBD2
v_gene: TRBV18
CDR3nt: TGTGCCAGCTCACCAAGGCCTAGCGGGAGTGGAGATACGCAGTATTTT
CDR3aa: CASSPRPSGSGDTQYF

abundance: .
j_gene: TRBJ1-2
d_gene: .
v_gene: TRBV6-1
CDR3nt: TGTGCCAGCAGTGAAGGGCCCAGGGTAAATGTTGTGGGCTATGGCTACACCTTC
CDR3aa: CASSEGPRVNVVGYGYTF

abundance: once
j_gene: TRBJ2-2
d_gene: .
v_gene: TRBV21-1
CDR3nt: TGTGCCAGCAGCAAAACTAGCTTCCGTGTGGGCGGGGAGCTGTTTTTT
CDR3aa: CASSKTSFRVGGELFF

abundance: .
j_gene: TRBJ1-1
d_gene: TRBD1
v_gene: TRBV2
CDR3nt: TGTGCCAGCAGCGAACAGGGGGCTGAGACTGAAGCTTTCTTT
CDR3aa: CASSEQGAETEAFF

abundance: few
j_gene: TRBJ1-3
d_gene: .
v_gene: TRBV4-3
CDR3nt: TGCGCCAGCAGCCAAGAGAGGGGAAACACCATATATTTT
CDR3aa: CASSQERGNTIYF

abundance: few
j_gene: TRBJ2-1
d_gene: .
v_gene: TRBV5-6
CDR3nt: TGTGCCAGCAGCTTGAGACCGGGCGGGACCCTTCATGAGCAGTTCTTC
CDR3aa: CASSLRPGGTLHEQFF

abundance: .
j_gene: TRBJ2-5
d_gene: TRBD1
v_gene: TRBV24-1
CDR3nt: TGTGCCACCAGTGATCCCAGGACAGGGCAAGAGACCCAGTACTTC
CDR3aa: CATSDPRTGQETQYF

abundance: .
j_gene: TRBJ2-1
d_gene: TRBD2
v_gene: TRBV10-2
CDR3nt: TGCGCCAGCTCCGGACTAGCGAATGAGCAGTTCTTC
CDR3aa: CASSGLANEQFF

abundance: .
j_gene: TRBJ2-3
d_gene: .
v_gene: TRBV19
CDR3nt: TGTGCCAGTACCCCCGGGTACGACACAGATACGCAGTATTTT
CDR3aa: CASTPGYDTDTQYF

abundance: .
j_gene: TRBJ2-5
d_gene: TRBD2
v_gene: TRBV20-1
CDR3nt: TGCAGAAGCGGGGACCAAGAGACCCAGTACTTC
CDR3aa: CRSGDQETQYF

abundance: .
j_gene: TRBJ1-4
d_gene: TRBD1
v_gene: TRBV2
CDR3nt: TGTGCCAGCAGTGAAGTTGGGACAGGGCTAAATGAAAAACTGTTTTTT
CDR3aa: CASSEVGTGLNEKLFF

abundance: few
j_gene: TRBJ1-2
d_gene: .
v_gene: TRBV4-1
CDR3nt: TGCGCCAGCAGCCAAGATCGGAGGGACTTCTATGGCTACACCTTC
CDR3aa: CASSQDRRDFYGYTF

abundance: .
j_gene: TRBJ1-3
d_gene: TRBD1
v_gene: TRBV6-5
CDR3nt: TGTGCCAGCACCCAAGGACAGGGGGGAGGAAACACCATATATTTT
CDR3aa: CASTQGQGGGNTIYF

abundance: many
j_gene: TRBJ2-1
d_gene: .
v_gene: TRBV6-4
CDR3nt: TGTGCCTCACAGCCGGAGGGTTGGGGCAATGAGCAGTTCTTC
CDR3aa: CASQPEGWGNEQFF

abundance: .
j_gene: TRBJ1-2
d_gene: TRBD1
v_gene: TRBV6-1
CDR3nt: TGTGCCAGCAGTGAAGTATCACAGGGGGTTTATTATGGCTACACCTTC
CDR3aa: CASSEVSQGVYYGYTF

abundance: few
j_gene: TRBJ2-5
d_gene: .
v_gene: TRBV21-1
CDR3nt: TGTGCCAGCAGCAAGGCCGACTCGGAGGGTGGGACCCAGTACTTC
CDR3aa: CASSKADSEGGTQYF

abundance: .
j_gene: TRBJ2-5
d_gene: TRBD2
v_gene: TRBV24-1
CDR3nt: TGTGCCACCAGTGATCCGGGGGGAGAGACCCAGTACTTC
CDR3aa: CATSDPGGETQYF

abundance: .
j_gene: TRBJ2-3
d_gene: .
v_gene: TRBV19
CDR3nt: TGTGCCAGTAGTAGGGAGGAGGGGCCGAGAGATACGCAGTATTTT
CDR3aa: CASSREEGPRDTQYF

abundance: .
j_gene: TRBJ1-6
d_gene: TRBD1
v_gene: TRBV5-6
CDR3nt: TGTGCCAGCAGACGAAACAGGGGGCGAGGTTCACCCCTCCACTTT
CDR3aa: CASRRNRGRGSPLHF

abundance: few
j_gene: TRBJ2-7
d_gene: TRBD2
v_gene: TRBV30
CDR3nt: TGTGCCTGGAGTGTAACTAGCGGGACTAGCGAGCAGTACTTC
CDR3aa: CAWSVTSGTSEQYF

abundance: .
j_gene: TRBJ1-2
d_gene: .
v_gene: TRBV6-5
CDR3nt: TGTGCCAGCAGTTACCTACAGGGATCCGGTAACTATGGCTACACCTTC
CDR3aa: CASSYLQGSGNYGYTF

abundance: .
j_gene: TRBJ1-2
d_gene: TRBD1
v_gene: TRBV3-1/TRBV3-2
CDR3nt: TGTGCCAGCAGCCAACGGACAGGGGAGGGCTATGGCTACACCTTC
CDR3aa: CASSQRTGEGYGYTF

abundance: .
j_gene: TRBJ2-1
d_gene: TRBD2
v_gene: TRBV18
CDR3nt: TGTGCCAGCTCTCCGAGACTAGCGGGAGTAGGGTACAATGAGCAGTTCTTC
CDR3aa: CASSPRLAGVGYNEQFF

abundance: .
j_gene: TRBJ1-2
d_gene: .
v_gene: TRBV30
CDR3nt: TGTGCCTGGACCCGGGACATCGAGGATGGCTACACCTTC
CDR3aa: CAWTRDIEDGYTF

abundance: .
j_gene: TRBJ2-2
d_gene: TRBD2
v_gene: TRBV7-2
CDR3nt: TGTGCCAGCAGCACCGGACTAGCGGGAGGGGAGCTGTTTTTT
CDR3aa: CASSTGLAGGELFF

abundance: .
j_gene: TRBJ2-4
d_gene: .
v_gene: TRBV12-3/TRBV12-4
CDR3nt: TGTGCCAGCACCAAAGGGGGCAAAAACATTCAGTACTTC
CDR3aa: CASTKGGKNIQYF

abundance: .
j_gene: TRBJ2-1
d_gene: TRBD2
v_gene: TRBV15
CDR3nt: TGTGCCACCAGCAAAATCTGGGATCTAGCGGGGCCGGGTGAGCAGTTCTTC
CDR3aa: CATSKIWDLAGPGEQFF

abundance: once
j_gene: TRBJ2-1
d_gene: TRBD1
v_gene: TRBV27
CDR3nt: TGTGCCAGCGGGCCAAGACAGGGGGTAATCAATGAGCAGTTCTTC
CDR3aa: CASGPRQGVINEQFF

abundance: .
j_gene: TRBJ2-3
d_gene: .
v_gene: TRBV10-3
CDR3nt: TGTGCCGCCGGCGGGGTACGGGAAGATACGCAGTATTTT
CDR3aa: CAAGGVREDTQYF

abundance: few
j_gene: TRBJ2-7
d_gene: .
v_gene: TRBV28
CDR3nt: TGTGCCAGCAGAAAAGCAAAGTCCTACGAGCAGTACTTC
CDR3aa: CASRKAKSYEQYF